The 2 T cell receptor beta chains listed next were all sequenced from one sample in a study of T-cell reconstitution after alpha-beta-depleted transplantation in children. TCRbeta library preparation incorporated unique molecular identifiers. TCRdb reprocessed the PCR reads with MiXCR, giving one entry per CDR3 protein. The sample contains under 250,000 distinct CDR3 sequences, approximately 17% of which appear only once. The source material was PBMCs, mostly from graft donor cells, sampled 360 days after TCRalphabeta/CD19-depleted stem cell transplant. These receptors came from a male patient under 10 years old who had a stem cell transplant for acute lymphoblastic leukemia, so the T cells may come from the graft donor.

The chain carries TRBV10-3 and TRBJ1-1, with D hard to call. V was shortened by 2 bases and J by 1 base, with 5 bases between the two germline ends. The CDR3 loop spans 13 amino acids. Looked up from germline, CDR1 is ENHRY and CDR2 is SYGVKD. In nucleotides, the CDR3 is TGTGCCATCAGTGAGCCAGGGAACACTGAAGCTTTCTTT. Encoded protein: CAISEPGNTEAFF.

J is TRBJ2-7 and V is TRBV27; perhaps TRBD1 as D (5 bases). The CDR3 spans 12 residues. Germline V gene sequence: CDR1 MNHEY, CDR2 SMNVEV (reference sequence). V was cut by 6 bases and J by 4 bases, with 10 bases left in between. CDR3 nucleotides: TGTGCCAGCAGAACAGGAGTATACGAGCAGTACTTC. The encoded protein is CASRTGVYEQYF.